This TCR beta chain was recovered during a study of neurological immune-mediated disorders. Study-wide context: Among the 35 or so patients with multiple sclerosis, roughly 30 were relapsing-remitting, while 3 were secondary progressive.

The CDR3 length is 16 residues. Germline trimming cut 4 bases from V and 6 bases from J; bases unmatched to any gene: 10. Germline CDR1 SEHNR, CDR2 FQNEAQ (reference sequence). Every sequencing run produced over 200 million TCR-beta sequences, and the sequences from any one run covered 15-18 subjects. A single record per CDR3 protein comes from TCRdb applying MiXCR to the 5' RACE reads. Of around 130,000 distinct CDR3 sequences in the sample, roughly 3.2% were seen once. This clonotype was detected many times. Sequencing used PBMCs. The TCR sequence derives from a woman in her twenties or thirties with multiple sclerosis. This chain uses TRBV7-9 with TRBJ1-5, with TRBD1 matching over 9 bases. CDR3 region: CASSWGVQGASQPQHF. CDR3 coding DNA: TGTGCCAGCAGCTGGGGGGTACAGGGGGCGTCTCAGCCCCAGCATTTT.